This T cell receptor (beta chain) stems from a study of identical twins (dated by TCRdb to the mid-2010s). For context, the study as a whole: TCR alpha and beta repertoires from monozygotic twins, unrelated adults of various ages and cord blood were deep-sequenced to test whether fetal clonotypes persist. Replicate twin experiments were performed at different times using different library preparation protocols to rule out contamination.

This clonotype was picked up many times. This receptor's antigen is unknown. No per-base quality is available; no much larger clone lies one base away. The library relied on 5' RACE. Sequencing relied on an Illumina HiSeq 2000. A universal primer binding site was introduced by template switching, and a unique molecular identifier was present in the final cDNA, enabling accurate counting of TCR cDNA molecules. Specific primers in the conserved constant-segment region were used to synthesize first-strand cDNA for TCR alpha and beta chains. To control for contamination, each cDNA library was double barcoded with a SMART-Mk sample barcode plus Illumina barcodes. TruSeq adapter sequences along with Illumina sample barcodes were introduced in two successive PCR steps. The Illumina HiSeq platform was used with custom primers to sequence TCR alpha and beta cDNA libraries. The authors' pipeline ran thus. MiGEC was used to process raw reads and extract unique molecular identifiers, and MiXCR was used to find CDR3 positions. Recombination models were inferred per individual with the repgenHMM and IGoR tools using an EM algorithm. The analysis of shared clonotypes was done with the tcR package in R, with sharing normalized by the product of cloneset sizes. To study raw recombination without the effects of thymic and clonal selection, out-of-frame nonproductive sequences were analyzed. Clones were called with MiXCR by TCRdb after fastp trimmed the public reads at Q25, and only in-frame beta chains were retained. Entries are consolidated by CDR3 protein sequence, retaining the most common genes and DNA. It is TCRdb's table, rather than the study itself, that gives the V and J calls and clone size. This sample is represented by roughly 250,000 distinct CDR3 sequences; around 7.6% of them were singletons. The top ten hold around 5% of the sample.

Every donor was a healthy Caucasian. Three pairs of female monozygotic twins, all aged about 18 to 29 years, made up the twin cohort. Positive isolation kits from Invitrogen were used to isolate CD4+ and CD8+ T cell populations. What the work shows at the level of the full study, not this receptor alone: In monozygotic twins, recombination models systematically underestimated out-of-frame TCR alpha sharing, but the models matched the sharing seen between unrelated individuals. Zero-insertion analyses could be partly confounded by invariant T cells such as MAIT and iNKT, though diverse VJ usage argued against such confounding for most clonotypes. A weaker excess of twin sharing was found in beta out-of-frame sequences because the signal-to-noise ratio was lowered by fewer shared sequences. Compared with coincidental sharing between unrelated individuals, out-of-frame TCR alpha sequences shared between twins had an excess of sequences with low generation probability. Fewer insertions were carried by abundant cord blood beta clonotypes; a weaker similar trend was observed in young adult naive repertoires, while no such trend was observed in memory repertoires. Because the same donors could not be followed over many years, conclusions were based on cross-sectional statistical analysis.

This sample was also put to use in a study of yellow fever vaccine responses in identical twins. The other study reports the following: The T cell response to vaccination in identical twins was reported by the authors to appear partly convergent and partly personalized. In the study, vaccine-responding T cell clones were precisely tracked in identical twins.

Sequenced: CD8+ T cells sorted from blood. The clonotype originates from a woman aged 18-29 years in good health.

The CDR3 region reads CASSYLVNEQFF. The DNA sequence follows: TGTGCCAGCAGTTACCTGGTCAATGAGCAGTTCTTC. This chain is built from TRBV12-3 or TRBV12-4 and TRBJ2-1, with the D gene not confidently named. V and J lose 4 bases and 6 bases, and a span of 7 bases separates them. The CDR3 spans 12 residues, from the cysteine through the phenylalanine. The DNA shown is the 36-base CDR3, in frame from base 1.